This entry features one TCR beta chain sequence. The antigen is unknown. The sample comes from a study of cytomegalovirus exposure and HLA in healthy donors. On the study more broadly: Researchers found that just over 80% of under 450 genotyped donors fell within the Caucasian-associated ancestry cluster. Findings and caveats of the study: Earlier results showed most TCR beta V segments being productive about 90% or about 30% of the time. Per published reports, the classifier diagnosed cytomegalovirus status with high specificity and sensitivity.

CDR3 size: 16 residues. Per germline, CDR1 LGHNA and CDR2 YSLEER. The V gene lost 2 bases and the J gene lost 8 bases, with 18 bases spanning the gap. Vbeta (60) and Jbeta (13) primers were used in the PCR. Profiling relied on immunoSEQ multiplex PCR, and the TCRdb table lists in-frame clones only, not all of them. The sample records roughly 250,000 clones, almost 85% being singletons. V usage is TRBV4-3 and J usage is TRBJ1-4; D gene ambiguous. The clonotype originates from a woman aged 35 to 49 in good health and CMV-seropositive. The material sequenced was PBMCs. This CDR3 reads CASSQPSDGGREKLFF. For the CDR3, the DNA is TGCGCCAGCAGCCAACCCTCGGACGGAGGTCGGGAAAAACTGTTTTTT.